Following are 21 T cell receptor beta chains from one sample sequenced in a study of shared clonotypes between healthy human individuals. Data came from immunoSEQ multiplex PCR; TCRdb stores just in-frame clones and leaves some out. Here the sample spans 400,000 to 550,000 clones, 79% being singletons. The sample comprised PBMCs. The receptors here all came from a woman aged 40 to 50 in good health. Some clones in this sample may be carry-over from other donors' samples.

V gene TRBV19 combines with J gene TRBJ1-1; D remains ambiguous. Germline V CDR1 and CDR2: LNHDA, SQIVND (reference sequence). The V gene lost 2 bases and the J gene lost 5 bases, with 12 bases spanning the gap. CDR3 length: 14 residues. DNA of the CDR3: TGTGCCAGTAGTATACGGGGTGGATTTACTGAAGCTTTCTTT. Its translation: CASSIRGGFTEAFF.

The genes are TRBV19 and TRBJ1-1; tentative D call: TRBD1 (5 bases). The CDR3 runs 15 residues. V lost 4 bases and J 6 bases, leaving 18 bases between the germline ends. Germline loops: CDR1 LNHDA, CDR2 SQIVND (reference sequence). CDR3 region: CASSTGTGLRAEAFF. The CDR3 DNA is TGTGCCAGTAGTACCGGGACGGGTCTCAGGGCTGAAGCTTTCTTT.

The rearrangement joins TRBV6-1 to TRBJ1-5; maybe TRBD1 (5 bases). The CDR3 is 15 amino acids. Germline V gives CDR1 MNHNS, CDR2 SASEGT. V shed 1 base and J shed 6 bases, with 13 bases lying between them. CDR3 amino acids: CASSEDRFGSQPQHF. The CDR3 DNA follows: TGTGCCAGCAGTGAAGACAGGTTCGGCAGTCAGCCCCAGCATTTT.

The chain carries TRBV21-1 and TRBJ2-7; the D call of TRBD2 is as the table states it, not checked on the DNA. TRBV21-1 is a listed pseudogene. The CDR3 loop spans 18 amino acids. CDR3 residues: CASSKRERTSGRTNEQYF. CDR3 bases: TGTGCCAGCAGCAAAAGGGAACGAACTAGCGGGAGGACGAACGAGCAGTACTTC.

The chain links TRBV30 to TRBJ1-3; a weak D match, TRBD1 (6 bases). Trimming took 3 bases from V and 2 from J, leaving 11 bases between them. In germline, CDR1 is GTSNPN, CDR2 SVGIG (reference sequence). The CDR3 is 14 residues long. CDR3 residues: CAWRPRGAGNTIYF. DNA for the CDR3: TGTGCCTGGAGACCCAGGGGAGCTGGAAACACCATATATTTT.

This chain joins TRBV6-5 and TRBJ1-1, with TRBD1 matching over 11 bases. CDR1 and CDR2 (germline): MNHEY, SVGAGI. This CDR3 comprises 15 residues. Losses at the gene ends were 6 bases for V and 4 bases for J; bases not matched to a gene: 7. CDR3 bases: TGTGCCAGCAGACTAGGACAGGGGGCCAGCACTGAAGCTTTCTTT. Amino acid sequence: CASRLGQGASTEAFF.

This clone was recorded many times. Because the CDR3's place on the DNA is in doubt, the DNA is left out and the CDR3 is given as listed by TCRdb. The V gene is TRBV21-1, the J gene TRBJ2-3; the table's D call, TRBD1, was not checked against the DNA. TRBV21-1 is marked as a pseudogene. Inclusive of both ends, the CDR3 amounts to 17 amino acids. The CDR3 loop is CASSKGGWGTGTDTQYF.

This clone was recorded at least ten times. The chain has TRBV6-1 and TRBJ1-6; TRBD1 agrees at 11 bases. The V segment lost 0 bases and the J segment 9 bases; nucleotides outside the gene matches: 4. Germline V gives CDR1 MNHNS, CDR2 SASEGT. The CDR3 spans 16 residues. The CDR3 DNA sequence: TGTGCCAGCAGTGAAGCGCTTGGACAGGGGGCTTCACCCCTCCACTTT. Residues: CASSEALGQGASPLHF.

This clone was found a few times. The V and J genes are TRBV27 and TRBJ2-2; 7 bases line up with TRBD1. CDR3 length: 15 amino acids. Germline CDR1 MNHEY, CDR2 SMNVEV (reference sequence). Trimming cost V 3 bases and J 4 bases; bases outside gene matches: 5. CDR3: CASSLDRTTTGELFF. The DNA for the CDR3 is TGTGCCAGCAGTTTGGACAGGACGACCACCGGGGAGCTGTTTTTT.

This chain uses TRBV29-1 with TRBJ2-3; the D is unclear. The CDR3 loop spans 16 amino acids. The V gene lost 7 bases and the J gene lost 0 bases, with 20 bases spanning the gap. Per germline, CDR1 SQVTM and CDR2 ANQGSEA. This chain's CDR3 is CSAARDLTTSTDTQYF. DNA for the CDR3: TGCAGCGCTGCTAGGGATTTGACGACTAGCACAGATACGCAGTATTTT.

This sequence joins TRBV28 and TRBJ2-6; possibly TRBD1 for D (5 bases). CDR1 and CDR2 (germline): MDHEN, SYDVKM. The CDR3 contains 16 residues. Trimming removed 6 bases at V and 2 bases at J, with 14 bases between. The CDR3 loop reads CASSTQGFPGANVLTF. The CDR3 DNA follows: TGTGCCAGCAGCACCCAGGGCTTCCCTGGGGCCAACGTCCTGACTTTC.

V is TRBV7-9 and J is TRBJ2-1, with no clear D. CDR1 SEHNR and CDR2 FQNEAQ come from the germline V gene (reference sequence). The CDR3 totals 13 residues. Trimming pared 2 bases from V and 5 bases from J, leaving 7 bases between. The CDR3 sequence is CASSLSPHNEQFF. CDR3 DNA: TGTGCCAGCAGCTTAAGTCCCCACAATGAGCAGTTCTTC.

The chain is built from TRBV28 and TRBJ2-2; unclear D gene. Germline values: CDR1 MDHEN, CDR2 SYDVKM. Deletions cut 7 bases from V and 6 bases from J, with 9 bases between. This CDR3 region has 12 residues. CDR3 residues: CASTSPPGELFF. Here the CDR3 DNA reads TGTGCCAGCACGTCCCCCCCCGGGGAGCTGTTTTTT.

The genes are TRBV6-6 and TRBJ1-2; D gene unclear. The germline V gene encodes CDR1 MNHNY and CDR2 SVGAGI (reference sequence). The CDR3 is 11 residues long. V was clipped by 7 bases and J by 4 bases, with 7 bases between them. CDR3 sequence (DNA): TGTGCCAGCACCAGCACCTATGGCTACACCTTC. This gives the protein CASTSTYGYTF.

The rearrangement links TRBV6-4 to TRBJ1-1; 7 positions match TRBD1. Germline CDR1 is MRHNA and CDR2 is SNTAGT. The CDR3 has 14 residues. The V gene end was trimmed by 6 bases and the J gene end by 0 bases; junction bases not matched to a gene: 4. The DNA of the CDR3 is TGTGCCAGCAGGAGGGACAGCATGAACACTGAAGCTTTCTTT. Translating gives CASRRDSMNTEAFF.

The count of this clone is one. The genes are TRBV30 and TRBJ2-7, with 11 bases fitting TRBD2. Germline V gene data show CDR1 as GTSNPN and CDR2 as SVGIG (reference sequence). V gave up 3 bases and J gave up 4 bases; unmatched junction bases: 2. The CDR3 is 13 residues long. The DNA for the CDR3 is TGTGCCTGGAGGCTAGCGGGGGGATACGAGCAGTACTTC. This gives the protein CAWRLAGGYEQYF.

The chain carries TRBV4-2 and TRBJ2-5, with 12 bases lining up with TRBD1. This CDR3 is 16 amino acids long. Germline V gene data show CDR1 as LGHNA and CDR2 as YNFKEQ. J was trimmed by 5 bases and V by 3 bases; bases with no gene match: 7. The CDR3 sequence is CASSQRGQGAGETQYF. CDR3 DNA sequence: TGTGCCAGCAGCCAGAGGGGACAGGGGGCTGGGGAGACCCAGTACTTC.

This clone was recorded only once. The J gene is TRBJ1-1, the V gene TRBV7-2; D not certain. The CDR3 extends over 15 amino acids. Germline V gene lookup returns CDR1 SGHTA and CDR2 FQGNSA. The V end lost 5 bases, the J end lost 0 bases, and 13 bases lay between the germline ends. CDR3 sequence reads: CASSPSPAMNTEAFF. The CDR3 DNA follows: TGTGCCAGCAGCCCCTCGCCCGCAATGAACACTGAAGCTTTCTTT.

The chain links TRBV19 to TRBJ2-1, with a weak D call TRBD2 (5 bases). V lost 3 bases and J 0 bases, leaving 6 bases between the germline ends. The CDR3 is 14 amino acids. Per the germline V gene, CDR1 is LNHDA and CDR2 is SQIVND (reference sequence). The CDR3 DNA reads TGTGCCAGTAGTATGGGGAGCTCCTACAATGAGCAGTTCTTC. Amino acid sequence: CASSMGSSYNEQFF.

V is TRBV30 and J is TRBJ1-1, with D unresolved. The CDR3 runs to 14 residues. The ends were cut back, 2 bases at V and 0 bases at J, with 10 bases in the middle. Germline V gene sequence: CDR1 GTSNPN, CDR2 SVGIG (reference sequence). As DNA, the CDR3 is TGTGCCTGGAGTTCCGCCCCAATGAACACTGAAGCTTTCTTT. Translation gives CAWSSAPMNTEAFF. Filled out from reference TRBV30 and TRBJ1-1, the complete variable domain reads SQTIHQWPATLVQPVGSPLSLECTVEGTSNPNLYWYRQAAGRGLQLLFYSVGIGQISSEVPQNLSASRPQDRQFILSSKKLLLSDSGFYLCAWSSAPMNTEAFFGQGTRLTVV.

The chain is built from TRBV6-5 and TRBJ1-4; the match to TRBD1 covers 7 bases. The CDR3 consists of 11 residues. V shed 8 bases and J 15 bases; nucleotides not matched to a gene: 9. Looked up from germline, CDR1 is MNHEY and CDR2 is SVGAGI. The CDR3 DNA follows: TGTGCCAGCGGCGGCACAGGGGTGTTGTTTTTT. This sequence encodes CASGGTGVLFF.